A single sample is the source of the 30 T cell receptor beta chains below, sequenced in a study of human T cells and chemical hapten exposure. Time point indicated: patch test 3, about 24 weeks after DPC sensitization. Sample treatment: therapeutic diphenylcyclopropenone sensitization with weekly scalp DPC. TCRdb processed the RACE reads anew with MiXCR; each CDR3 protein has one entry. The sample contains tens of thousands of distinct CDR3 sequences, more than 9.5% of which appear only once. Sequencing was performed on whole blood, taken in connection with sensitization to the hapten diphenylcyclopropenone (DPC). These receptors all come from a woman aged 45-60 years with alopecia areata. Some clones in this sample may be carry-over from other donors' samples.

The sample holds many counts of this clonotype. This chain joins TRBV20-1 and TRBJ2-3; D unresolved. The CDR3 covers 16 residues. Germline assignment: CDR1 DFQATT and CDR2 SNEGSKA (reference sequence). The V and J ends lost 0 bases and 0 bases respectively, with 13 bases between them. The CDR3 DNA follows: TGCAGTGCTAGAGATTGGATCGGACGGAGCACAGATACGCAGTATTTT. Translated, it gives CSARDWIGRSTDTQYF.

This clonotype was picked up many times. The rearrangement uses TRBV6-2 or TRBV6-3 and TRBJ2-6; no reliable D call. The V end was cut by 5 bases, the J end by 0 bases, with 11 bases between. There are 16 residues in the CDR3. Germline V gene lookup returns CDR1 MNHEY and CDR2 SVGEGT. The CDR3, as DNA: TGTGCCAGCAGTCTACAGCCACACTCTGGGGCCAACGTCCTGACTTTC. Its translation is CASSLQPHSGANVLTF.

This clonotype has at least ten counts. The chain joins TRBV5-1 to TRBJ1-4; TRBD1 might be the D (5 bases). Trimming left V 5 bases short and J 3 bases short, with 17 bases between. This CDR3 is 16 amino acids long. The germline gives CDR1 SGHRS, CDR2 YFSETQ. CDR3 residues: CASRVIPGLANEKLFF. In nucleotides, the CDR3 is TGCGCCAGCAGGGTAATCCCGGGACTCGCTAATGAAAAACTGTTTTTT.

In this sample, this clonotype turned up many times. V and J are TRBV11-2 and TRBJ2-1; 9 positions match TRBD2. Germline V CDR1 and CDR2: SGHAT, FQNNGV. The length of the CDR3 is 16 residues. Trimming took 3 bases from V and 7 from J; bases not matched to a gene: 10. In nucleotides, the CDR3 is TGTGCCAGCAGCTTCGCTAGCGGGACCGGGGCTAATGAGCAGTTCTTC. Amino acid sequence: CASSFASGTGANEQFF.

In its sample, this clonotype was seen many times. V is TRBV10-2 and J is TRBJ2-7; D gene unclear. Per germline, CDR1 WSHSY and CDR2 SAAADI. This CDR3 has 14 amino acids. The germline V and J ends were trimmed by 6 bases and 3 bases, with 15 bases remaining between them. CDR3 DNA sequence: TGCGCCAGCAGAAAAGACGGCCGCCTCTACGAGCAGTACTTC. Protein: CASRKDGRLYEQYF.

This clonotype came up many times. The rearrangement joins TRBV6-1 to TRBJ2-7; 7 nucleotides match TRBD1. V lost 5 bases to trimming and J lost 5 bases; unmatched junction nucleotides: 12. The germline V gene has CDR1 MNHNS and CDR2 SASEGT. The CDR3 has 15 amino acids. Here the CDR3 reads CASSLDRLRRDEQYF. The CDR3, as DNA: TGTGCCAGCAGTCTGGACAGGCTTCGTCGGGACGAGCAGTACTTC.

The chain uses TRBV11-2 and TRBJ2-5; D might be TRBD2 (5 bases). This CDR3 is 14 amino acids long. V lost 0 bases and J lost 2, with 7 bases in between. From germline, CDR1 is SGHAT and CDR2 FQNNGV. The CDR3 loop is CASSLEVAQETQYF. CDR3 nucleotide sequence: TGTGCCAGCAGCTTAGAGGTAGCGCAAGAGACCCAGTACTTC.

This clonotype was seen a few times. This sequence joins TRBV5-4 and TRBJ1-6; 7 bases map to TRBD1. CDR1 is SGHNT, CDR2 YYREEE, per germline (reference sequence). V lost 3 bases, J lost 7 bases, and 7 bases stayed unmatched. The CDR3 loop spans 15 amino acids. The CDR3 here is CASSSTGIINSPLHF. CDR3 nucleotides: TGTGCCAGCAGCTCGACAGGGATTATCAATTCACCCCTCCACTTT.

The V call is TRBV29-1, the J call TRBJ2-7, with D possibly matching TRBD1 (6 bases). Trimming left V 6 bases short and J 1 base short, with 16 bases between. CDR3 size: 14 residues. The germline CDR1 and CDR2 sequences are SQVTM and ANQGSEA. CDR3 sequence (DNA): TGCAGCGTACTCGGGCAGGGGTCGTCCTACGAGCAGTACTTC. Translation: CSVLGQGSSYEQYF.

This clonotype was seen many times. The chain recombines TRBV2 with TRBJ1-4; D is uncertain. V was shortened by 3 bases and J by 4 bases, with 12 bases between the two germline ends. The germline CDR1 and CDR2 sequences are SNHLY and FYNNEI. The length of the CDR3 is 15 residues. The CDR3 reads CASSDRRQINEKLFF. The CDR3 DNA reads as TGTGCCAGCAGTGATAGGAGGCAGATTAATGAAAAACTGTTTTTT.

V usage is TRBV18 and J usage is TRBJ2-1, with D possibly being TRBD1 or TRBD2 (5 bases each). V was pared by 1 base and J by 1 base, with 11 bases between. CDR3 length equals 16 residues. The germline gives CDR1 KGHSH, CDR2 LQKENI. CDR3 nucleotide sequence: TGTGCCAGCTCACCACTGGGGACGGGATCCTACAATGAGCAGTTCTTC. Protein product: CASSPLGTGSYNEQFF. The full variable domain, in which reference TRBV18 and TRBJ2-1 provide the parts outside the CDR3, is NAGVMQNPRHLVRRRGQEARLRCSPMKGHSHVYWYRQLPEEGLKFMVYLQKENIIDESGMPKERFSAEFPKEGPSILRIQQVVRGDSAAYFCASSPLGTGSYNEQFFGPGTRLTVL.

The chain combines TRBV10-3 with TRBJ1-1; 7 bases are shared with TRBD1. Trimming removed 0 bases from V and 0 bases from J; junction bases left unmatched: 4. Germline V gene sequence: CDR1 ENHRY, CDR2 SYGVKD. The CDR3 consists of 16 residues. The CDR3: CAISESTGALNTEAFF. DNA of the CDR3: TGTGCCATCAGTGAGTCCACAGGGGCGCTGAACACTGAAGCTTTCTTT.

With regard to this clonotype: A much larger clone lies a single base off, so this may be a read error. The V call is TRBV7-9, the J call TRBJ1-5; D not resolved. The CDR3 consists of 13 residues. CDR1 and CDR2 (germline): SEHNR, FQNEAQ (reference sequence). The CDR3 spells CASSLSVDQPHHF. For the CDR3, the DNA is TGTGCCAGCAGCTTATCGGTGGATCAGCCCCACCATTTT.

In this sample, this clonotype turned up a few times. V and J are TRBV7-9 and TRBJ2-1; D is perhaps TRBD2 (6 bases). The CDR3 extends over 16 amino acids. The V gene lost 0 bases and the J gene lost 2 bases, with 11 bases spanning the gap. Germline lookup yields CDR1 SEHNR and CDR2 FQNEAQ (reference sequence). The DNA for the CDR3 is TGTGCCAGCAGCTTAGCCGAGAGGACTACCTACAATGAGCAGTTCTTC. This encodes CASSLAERTTYNEQFF.

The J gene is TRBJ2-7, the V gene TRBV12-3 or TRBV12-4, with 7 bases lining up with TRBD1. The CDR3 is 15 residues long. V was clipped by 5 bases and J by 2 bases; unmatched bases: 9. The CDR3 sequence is CASSLWDSSPYEQYF. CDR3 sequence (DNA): TGTGCCAGCAGTCTGTGGGACAGCTCCCCCTACGAGCAGTACTTC.

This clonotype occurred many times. The CDR3 loop is CASSLIGTGTDTQYF. The CDR3 DNA reads TGTGCCAGCTCACTGATCGGGACAGGGACAGATACGCAGTATTTT. The chain is built from TRBV18 and TRBJ2-3; 9 bases line up with TRBD1. The CDR3 is 15 residues long. The V gene's germline CDR1 is KGHSH and CDR2 LQKENI. V lost 4 bases and J lost 3; bases outside the gene matches: 5.

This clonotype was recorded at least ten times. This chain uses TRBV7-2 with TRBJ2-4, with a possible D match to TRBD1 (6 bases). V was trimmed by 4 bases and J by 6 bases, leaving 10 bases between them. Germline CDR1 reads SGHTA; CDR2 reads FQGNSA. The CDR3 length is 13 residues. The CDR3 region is CASSYGTINIQYF. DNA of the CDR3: TGTGCCAGCAGCTACGGGACAATAAACATTCAGTACTTC.

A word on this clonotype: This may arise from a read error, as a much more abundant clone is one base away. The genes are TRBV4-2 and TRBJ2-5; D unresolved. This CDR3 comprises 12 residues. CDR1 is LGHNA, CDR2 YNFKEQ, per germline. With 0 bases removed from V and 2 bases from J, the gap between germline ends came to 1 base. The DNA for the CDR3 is TGTGCCAGCAGCCAAGATCAAGAGACCCAGTACTTC. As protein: CASSQDQETQYF.

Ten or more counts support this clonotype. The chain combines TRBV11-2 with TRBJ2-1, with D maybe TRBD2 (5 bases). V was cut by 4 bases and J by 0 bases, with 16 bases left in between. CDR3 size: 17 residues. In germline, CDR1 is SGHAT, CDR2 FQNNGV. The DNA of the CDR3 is TGTGCCAGCAGCTATTACACTAGTAGGATCTCCTACAATGAGCAGTTCTTC. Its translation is CASSYYTSRISYNEQFF.

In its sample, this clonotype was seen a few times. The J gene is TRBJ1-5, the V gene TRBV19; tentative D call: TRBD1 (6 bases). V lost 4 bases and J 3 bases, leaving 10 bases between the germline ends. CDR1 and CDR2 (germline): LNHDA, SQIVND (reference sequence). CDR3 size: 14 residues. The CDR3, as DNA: TGTGCCAGTAGTAACAGGGTCCTCAATCAGCCCCAGCATTTT. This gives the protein CASSNRVLNQPQHF.

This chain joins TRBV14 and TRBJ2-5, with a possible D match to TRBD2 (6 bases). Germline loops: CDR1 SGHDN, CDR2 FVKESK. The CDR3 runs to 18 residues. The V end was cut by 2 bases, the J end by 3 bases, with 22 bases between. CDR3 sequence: CASSQWGGSPLSEETQYF. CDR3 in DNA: TGTGCCAGCAGCCAATGGGGAGGTTCCCCCCTAAGTGAAGAGACCCAGTACTTC.

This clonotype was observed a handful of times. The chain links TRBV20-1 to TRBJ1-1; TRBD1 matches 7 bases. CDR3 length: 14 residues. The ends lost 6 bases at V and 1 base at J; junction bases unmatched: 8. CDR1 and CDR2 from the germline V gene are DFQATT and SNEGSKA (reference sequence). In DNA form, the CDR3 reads TGCAGTGCGCCGAGACAGGGACCGAACACTGAAGCTTTCTTT. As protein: CSAPRQGPNTEAFF.

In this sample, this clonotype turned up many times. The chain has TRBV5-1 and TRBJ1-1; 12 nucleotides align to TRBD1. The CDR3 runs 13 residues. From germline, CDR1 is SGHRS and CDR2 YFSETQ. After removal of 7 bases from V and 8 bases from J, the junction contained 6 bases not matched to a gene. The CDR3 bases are TGCGCCAGCGGGGCCGGGACAGGGGGCGAAGCTTTCTTT. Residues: CASGAGTGGEAFF.

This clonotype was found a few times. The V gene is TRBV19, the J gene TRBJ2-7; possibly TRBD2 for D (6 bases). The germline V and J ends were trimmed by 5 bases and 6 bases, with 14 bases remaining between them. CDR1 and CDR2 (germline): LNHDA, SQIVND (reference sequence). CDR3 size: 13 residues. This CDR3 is CASSVGLPGEQYF. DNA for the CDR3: TGTGCCAGTAGTGTGGGACTGCCGGGCGAGCAGTACTTC.

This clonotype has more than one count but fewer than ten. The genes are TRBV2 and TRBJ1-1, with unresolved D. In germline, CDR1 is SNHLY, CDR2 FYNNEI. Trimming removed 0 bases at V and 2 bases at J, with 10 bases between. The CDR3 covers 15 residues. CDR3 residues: CASSEAHRSNTEAFF. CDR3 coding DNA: TGTGCCAGCAGTGAAGCGCACAGATCCAACACTGAAGCTTTCTTT.

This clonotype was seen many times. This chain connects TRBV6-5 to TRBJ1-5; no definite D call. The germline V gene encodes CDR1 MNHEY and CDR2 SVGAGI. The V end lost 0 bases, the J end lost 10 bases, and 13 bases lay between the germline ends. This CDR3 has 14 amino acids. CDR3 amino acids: CASSYSIDYGPQHF. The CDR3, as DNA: TGTGCCAGCAGTTACTCGATAGATTACGGTCCCCAGCATTTT.

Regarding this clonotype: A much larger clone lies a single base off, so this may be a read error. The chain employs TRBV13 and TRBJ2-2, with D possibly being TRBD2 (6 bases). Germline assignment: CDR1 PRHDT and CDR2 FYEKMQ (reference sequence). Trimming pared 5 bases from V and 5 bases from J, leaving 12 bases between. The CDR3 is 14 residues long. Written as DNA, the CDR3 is TGTGCCAGCAGCCCCTTGGAGGGAACCGGGGAGCTGTTTTTT. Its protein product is CASSPLEGTGELFF.

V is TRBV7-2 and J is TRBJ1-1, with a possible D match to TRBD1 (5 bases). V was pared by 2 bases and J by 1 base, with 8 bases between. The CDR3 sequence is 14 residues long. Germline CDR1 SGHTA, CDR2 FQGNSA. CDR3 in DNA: TGTGCCAGCAGCTTACAAGGACAGAACACTGAAGCTTTCTTT. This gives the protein CASSLQGQNTEAFF.

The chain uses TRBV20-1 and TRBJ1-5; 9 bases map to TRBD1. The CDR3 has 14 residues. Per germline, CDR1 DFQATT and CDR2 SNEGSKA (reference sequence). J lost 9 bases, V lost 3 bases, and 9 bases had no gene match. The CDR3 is CSARYRGLYWPQHF. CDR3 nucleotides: TGCAGTGCTAGGTACAGGGGGCTTTATTGGCCCCAGCATTTT.

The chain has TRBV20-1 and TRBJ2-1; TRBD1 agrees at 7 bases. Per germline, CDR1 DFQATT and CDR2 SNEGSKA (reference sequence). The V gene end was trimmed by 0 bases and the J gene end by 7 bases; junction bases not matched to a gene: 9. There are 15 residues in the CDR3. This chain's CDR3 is CSARDPRGQVNEQFF. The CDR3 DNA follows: TGCAGTGCTAGAGACCCTAGGGGGCAGGTAAATGAGCAGTTCTTC.